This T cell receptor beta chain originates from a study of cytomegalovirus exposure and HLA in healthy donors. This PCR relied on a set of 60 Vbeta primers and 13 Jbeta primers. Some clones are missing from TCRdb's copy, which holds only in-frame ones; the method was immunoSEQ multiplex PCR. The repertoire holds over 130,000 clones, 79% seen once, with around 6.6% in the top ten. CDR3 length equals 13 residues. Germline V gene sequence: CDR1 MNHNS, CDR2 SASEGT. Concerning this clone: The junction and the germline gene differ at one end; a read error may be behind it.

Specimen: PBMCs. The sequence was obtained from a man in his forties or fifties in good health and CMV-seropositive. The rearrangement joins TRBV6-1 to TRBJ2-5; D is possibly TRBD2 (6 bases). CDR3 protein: CASREAGRETQYF. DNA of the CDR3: TGTGCCAGCAGGGAAGCAGGGAGGGAGACCCAGTACTTC.